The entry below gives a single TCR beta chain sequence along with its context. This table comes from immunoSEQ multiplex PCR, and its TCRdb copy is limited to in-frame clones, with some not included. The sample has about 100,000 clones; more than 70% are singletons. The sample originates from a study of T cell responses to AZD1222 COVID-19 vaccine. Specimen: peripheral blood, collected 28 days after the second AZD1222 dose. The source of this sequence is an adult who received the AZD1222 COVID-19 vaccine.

DNA for the CDR3: TGTGCCTCGGGGACCTTAGCGGCCGAGCAGTACTTC. It yields the protein CASGTLAAEQYF. The J gene is TRBJ2-7, the V gene TRBV30; the D gene is possibly TRBD2 (6 bases). The CDR3 has 12 residues. Trimming cost V 7 bases and J 6 bases, with 16 bases left between them. Germline loops: CDR1 GTSNPN, CDR2 SVGIG (reference sequence).